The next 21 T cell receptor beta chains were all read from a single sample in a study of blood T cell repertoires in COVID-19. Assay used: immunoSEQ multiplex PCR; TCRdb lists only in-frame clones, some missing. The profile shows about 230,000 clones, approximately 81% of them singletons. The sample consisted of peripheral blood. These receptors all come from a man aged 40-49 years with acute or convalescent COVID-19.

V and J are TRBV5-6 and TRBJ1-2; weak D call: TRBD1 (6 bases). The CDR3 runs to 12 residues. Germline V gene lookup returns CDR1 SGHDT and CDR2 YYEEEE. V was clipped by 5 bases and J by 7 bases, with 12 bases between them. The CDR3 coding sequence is TGTGCCAGCAGAACAGGGCTGAGTGGCTACACCTTC. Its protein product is CASRTGLSGYTF.

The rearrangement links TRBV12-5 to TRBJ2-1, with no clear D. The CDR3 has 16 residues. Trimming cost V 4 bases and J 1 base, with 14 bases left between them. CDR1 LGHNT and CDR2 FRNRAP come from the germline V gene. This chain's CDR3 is CASGSSIALSYNEQFF. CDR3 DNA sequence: TGTGCTAGTGGTTCCTCCATAGCCCTGTCCTACAATGAGCAGTTCTTC. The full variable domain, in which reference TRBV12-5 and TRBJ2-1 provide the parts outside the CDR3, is DARVTQTPRHKVTEMGQEVTMRCQPILGHNTVFWYRQTMMQGLELLAYFRNRAPLDDSGMPKDRFSAEMPDATLATLKIQPSEPRDSAVYFCASGSSIALSYNEQFFGPGTRLTVL.

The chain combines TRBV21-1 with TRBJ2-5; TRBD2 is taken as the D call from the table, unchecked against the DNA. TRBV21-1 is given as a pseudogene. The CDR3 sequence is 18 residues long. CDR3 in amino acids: CASSKRGDISTRRETQYF. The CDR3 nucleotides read TGTGCCAGCAGCAAACGGGGGGACATTTCGACCCGGAGGGAGACCCAGTACTTC.

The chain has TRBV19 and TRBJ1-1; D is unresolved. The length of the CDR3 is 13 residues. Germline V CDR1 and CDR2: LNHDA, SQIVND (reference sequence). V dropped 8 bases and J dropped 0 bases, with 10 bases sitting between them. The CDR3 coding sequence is TGTGCCAGTGGCAGCGGGATGAACACTGAAGCTTTCTTT. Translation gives CASGSGMNTEAFF. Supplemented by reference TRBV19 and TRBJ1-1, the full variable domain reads DGGITQSPKYLFRKEGQNVTLSCEQNLNHDAMYWYRQDPGQGLRLIYYSQIVNDFQKGDIAEGYSVSREKKESFPLTVTSAQKNPTAFYLCASGSGMNTEAFFGQGTRLTVV.

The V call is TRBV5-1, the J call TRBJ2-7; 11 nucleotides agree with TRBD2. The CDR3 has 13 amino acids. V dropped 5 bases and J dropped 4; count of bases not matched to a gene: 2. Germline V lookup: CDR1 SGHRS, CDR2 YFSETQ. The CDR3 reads CASRIAGGYEQYF. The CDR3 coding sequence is TGCGCCAGCAGGATAGCGGGGGGGTACGAGCAGTACTTC. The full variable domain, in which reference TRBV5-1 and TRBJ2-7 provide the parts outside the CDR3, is KAGVTQTPRYLIKTRGQQVTLSCSPISGHRSVSWYQQTPGQGLQFLFEYFSETQRNKGNFPGRFSGRQFSNSRSEMNVSTLELGDSALYLCASRIAGGYEQYFGPGTRLTVT.

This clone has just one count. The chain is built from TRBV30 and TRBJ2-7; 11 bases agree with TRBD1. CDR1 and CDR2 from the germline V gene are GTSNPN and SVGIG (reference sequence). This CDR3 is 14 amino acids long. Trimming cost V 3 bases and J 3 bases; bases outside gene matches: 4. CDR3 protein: CAWRLGQGDYEQYF. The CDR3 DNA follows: TGTGCCTGGAGGTTGGGACAGGGGGACTACGAGCAGTACTTC.

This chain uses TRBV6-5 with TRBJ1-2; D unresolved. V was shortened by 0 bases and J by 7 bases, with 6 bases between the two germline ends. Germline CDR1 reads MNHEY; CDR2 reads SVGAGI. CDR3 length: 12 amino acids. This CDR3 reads CASSYSEGGYTF. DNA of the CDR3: TGTGCCAGCAGTTACTCAGAGGGTGGCTACACCTTC.

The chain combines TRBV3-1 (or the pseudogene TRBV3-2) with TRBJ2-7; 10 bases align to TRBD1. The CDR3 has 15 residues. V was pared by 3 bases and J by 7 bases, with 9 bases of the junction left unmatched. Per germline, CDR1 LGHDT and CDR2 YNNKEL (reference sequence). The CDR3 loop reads CASSHSGQGSVEQYF. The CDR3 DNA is TGTGCCAGCAGCCACTCGGGACAGGGGTCTGTAGAGCAGTACTTC.

The CDR3 protein is CASSQAQGYNSPLHF. CDR3 bases: TGTGCCAGCAGCCAAGCCCAGGGGTATAATTCACCCCTCCACTTT. The rearrangement uses TRBV3-1 (or the pseudogene TRBV3-2) and TRBJ1-6; D might be TRBD1 (6 bases). In germline, CDR1 is LGHDT, CDR2 YNNKEL (reference sequence). V lost 1 base, J lost 4 bases, and 8 bases lay in between. This CDR3 spans 15 amino acids.

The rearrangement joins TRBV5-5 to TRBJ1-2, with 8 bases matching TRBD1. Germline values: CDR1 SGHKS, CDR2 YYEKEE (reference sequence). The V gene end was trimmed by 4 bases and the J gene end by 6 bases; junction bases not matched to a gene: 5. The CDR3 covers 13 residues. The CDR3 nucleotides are TGTGCCAGCAGCCTCGGACAGGGAGATGGCTACACCTTC. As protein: CASSLGQGDGYTF.

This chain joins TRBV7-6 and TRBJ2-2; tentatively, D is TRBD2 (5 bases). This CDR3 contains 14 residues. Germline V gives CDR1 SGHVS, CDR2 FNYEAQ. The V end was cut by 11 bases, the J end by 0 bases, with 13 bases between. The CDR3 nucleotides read TGTGCCGGAGGCTGGGGTGCGAACACCGGGGAGCTGTTTTTT. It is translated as CAGGWGANTGELFF.

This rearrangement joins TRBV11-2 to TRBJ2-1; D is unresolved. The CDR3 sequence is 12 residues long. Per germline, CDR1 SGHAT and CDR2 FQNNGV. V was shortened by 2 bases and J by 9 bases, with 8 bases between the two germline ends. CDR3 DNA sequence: TGTGCCAGCAGCTTATTCTCTTCTGAGCAGTTCTTC. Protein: CASSLFSSEQFF.

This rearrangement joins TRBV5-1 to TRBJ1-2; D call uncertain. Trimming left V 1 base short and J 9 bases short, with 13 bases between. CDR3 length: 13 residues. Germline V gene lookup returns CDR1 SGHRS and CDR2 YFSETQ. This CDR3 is CASSLSQRGRYTF. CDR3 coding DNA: TGCGCCAGCAGCTTGTCCCAGCGGGGTCGCTACACCTTC.

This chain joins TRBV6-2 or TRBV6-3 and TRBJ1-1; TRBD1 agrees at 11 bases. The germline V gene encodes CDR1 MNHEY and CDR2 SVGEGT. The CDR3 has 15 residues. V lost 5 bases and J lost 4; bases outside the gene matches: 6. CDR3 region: CASSETGTGGTEAFF. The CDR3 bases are TGTGCCAGCAGTGAGACCGGGACAGGGGGCACTGAAGCTTTCTTT.

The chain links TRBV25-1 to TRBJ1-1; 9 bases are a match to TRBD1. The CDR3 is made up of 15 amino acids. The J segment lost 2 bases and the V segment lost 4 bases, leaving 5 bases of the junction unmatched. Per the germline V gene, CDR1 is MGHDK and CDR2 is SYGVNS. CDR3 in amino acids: CASSAMTGGNTEAFF. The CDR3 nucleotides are TGTGCCAGCAGTGCCATGACAGGGGGAAACACTGAAGCTTTCTTT.

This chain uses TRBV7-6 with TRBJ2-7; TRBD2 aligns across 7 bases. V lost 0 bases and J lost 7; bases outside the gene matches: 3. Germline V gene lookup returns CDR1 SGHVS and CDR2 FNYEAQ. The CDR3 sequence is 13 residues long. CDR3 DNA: TGTGCCAGCAGCTTAGCGTGGGGGGGAGAGCAGTACTTC. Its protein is CASSLAWGGEQYF.

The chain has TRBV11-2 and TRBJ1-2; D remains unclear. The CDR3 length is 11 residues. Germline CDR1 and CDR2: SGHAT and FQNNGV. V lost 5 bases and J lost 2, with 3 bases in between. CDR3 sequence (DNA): TGTGCCAGCAGCCCGAACTATGGCTACACCTTC. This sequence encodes CASSPNYGYTF.

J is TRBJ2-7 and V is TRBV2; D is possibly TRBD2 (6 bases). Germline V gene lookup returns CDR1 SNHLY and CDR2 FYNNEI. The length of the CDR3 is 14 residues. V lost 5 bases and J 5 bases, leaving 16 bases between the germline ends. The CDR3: CASSLRGQVDEQYF. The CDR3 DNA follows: TGTGCCAGCAGTTTGCGGGGCCAGGTGGACGAGCAGTACTTC.

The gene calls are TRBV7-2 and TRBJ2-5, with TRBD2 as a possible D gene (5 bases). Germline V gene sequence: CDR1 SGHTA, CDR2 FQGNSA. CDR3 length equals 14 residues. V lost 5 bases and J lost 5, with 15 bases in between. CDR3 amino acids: CASSTGRRRETQYF. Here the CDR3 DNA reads TGTGCCAGCAGCACGGGAAGAAGGCGGGAGACCCAGTACTTC.

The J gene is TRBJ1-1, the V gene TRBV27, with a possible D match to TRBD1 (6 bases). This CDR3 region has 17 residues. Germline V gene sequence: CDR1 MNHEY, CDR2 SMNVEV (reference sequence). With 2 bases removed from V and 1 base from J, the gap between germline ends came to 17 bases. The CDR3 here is CASSLTTGGRGNTEAFF. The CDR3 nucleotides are TGTGCCAGCAGTTTAACGACGGGGGGGCGAGGGAACACTGAAGCTTTCTTT.

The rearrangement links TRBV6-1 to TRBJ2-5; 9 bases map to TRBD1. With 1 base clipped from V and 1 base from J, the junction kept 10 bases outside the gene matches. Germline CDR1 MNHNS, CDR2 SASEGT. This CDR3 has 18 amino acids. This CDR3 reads CASSEGPIQQGAQETQYF. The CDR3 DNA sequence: TGTGCCAGCAGTGAAGGCCCTATCCAACAGGGGGCCCAAGAGACCCAGTACTTC.